The rows below give T cell receptor beta chains drawn from one sample of a study of blood T cells in healthy people across ages. TCRdb fed the 5' RACE reads into MiXCR, producing one record per CDR3 protein. The sample records 790,000 or so distinct CDR3 sequences, around half being singletons. Sequenced: blood. The receptors were gathered from an elderly man in good health. Each CDR3 is given with its conserved first and last residue. A D gene is named only where the DNA matches it firmly. Some rows mark clone size as missing; the rest say once, few, many or name a class of expanded clone.

abundance,d_gene,j_gene,v_gene,CDR3nt,CDR3aa
-,TRBD1,TRBJ2-7,TRBV3-1,TGTGCCAGCAGCCCGCAACAGGGGGCGTACGAGCAGTACTTC,CASSPQQGAYEQYF
-,TRBD2,TRBJ2-3,TRBV7-9,TGTGCCAGCAGCGCGGGACTAGCAGACTACACAGATACGCAGTATTTT,CASSAGLADYTDTQYF
few,-,TRBJ2-5,TRBV18,TGTGCCAGCTCACCAGACACACCAAGAGTCCAGTACTTC,CASSPDTPRVQYF
-,-,TRBJ1-1,TRBV4-3,TGCGCCAGCAGCCAAGCGGGGGGTTATGACACTGAAGCTTTCTTT,CASSQAGGYDTEAFF
-,-,TRBJ2-1,TRBV7-2,TGTGCCAGCAGCCTGAACAGCCAGAGTCGGGGCGATGAGCAGTTCTTC,CASSLNSQSRGDEQFF
few,-,TRBJ1-6,TRBV15,TGTGCCACCAGCAGGGGACGGCAAGGATCACCCCTCCACTTT,CATSRGRQGSPLHF
-,-,TRBJ2-5,TRBV2,TGTGCCAGCAGTGGGGGACTCCGCGACAATGAGCAGTACTTC,CASSGGLRDNEQYF
-,-,TRBJ2-1,TRBV20-1,TGCAGTGCTAGAGATCTCCGGGGTGAGCAGTTCTTC,CSARDLRGEQFF
once,-,TRBJ1-5,TRBV6-1,TGTGCCAGCAGACTCCCTGGGGGGTTAAATCAGCCCCAGCATTTT,CASRLPGGLNQPQHF
many,TRBD2,TRBJ2-5,TRBV20-1,TGCAGTGCTAGAGTCTCTAGCGGTTCGGGGACCCAGTACTTC,CSARVSSGSGTQYF